What follows are 32 T cell receptor beta chains derived from one specimen sequenced in a study of blood T cell repertoires in COVID-19. Here immunoSEQ multiplex PCR was the method, and the copy in TCRdb shows in-frame clones only, minus some. The repertoire consists of about 140,000 clones, with roughly 79% occurring once and the leading ten covering 1.9%. The sample consisted of peripheral blood. All receptors derive from an older woman with acute or convalescent COVID-19.

The chain couples TRBV24-1 to TRBJ1-1, with no clear D. The V and J ends lost 3 bases and 6 bases respectively, with 10 bases between them. This CDR3 region has 13 residues. Germline V gene lookup returns CDR1 KGHDR and CDR2 SFDVKD. Here the CDR3 DNA reads TGTGCCACCAGTGATCGAACTCGGGCTGAAGCTTTCTTT. Encoded protein: CATSDRTRAEAFF.

The chain combines TRBV3-1 (or the pseudogene TRBV3-2) with TRBJ2-6; no clear D gene. The CDR3 is 16 amino acids. Germline values: CDR1 LGHDT, CDR2 YNNKEL (reference sequence). Trimming removed 1 base at V and 1 base at J, with 8 bases between. CDR3 DNA sequence: TGTGCCAGCAGCCAAGGTACGGGTTCTGGGGCCAACGTCCTGACTTTC. Its translation is CASSQGTGSGANVLTF.

V usage is TRBV28 and J usage is TRBJ2-7; tentatively, D is TRBD2 (6 bases). Trimming cost V 6 bases and J 7 bases, with 22 bases left between them. CDR3 length: 15 amino acids. Germline V gene sequence: CDR1 MDHEN, CDR2 SYDVKM. CDR3 coding DNA: TGTGCCAGCAGACCCACGGGGAGGTACTACGGGGAGCAGTACTTC. It translates to CASRPTGRYYGEQYF.

J is TRBJ2-1 and V is TRBV27; TRBD2 is a possible D gene (6 bases). V was cut by 2 bases and J by 1 base, with 9 bases left in between. The CDR3 sequence is 15 residues long. The germline V gene encodes CDR1 MNHEY and CDR2 SMNVEV (reference sequence). The CDR3 spells CASSLDGLSYNEQFF. CDR3 in DNA: TGTGCCAGCAGTTTAGACGGACTATCCTACAATGAGCAGTTCTTC.

The CDR3 DNA follows: TGTGCCAGCAGGACAGGGGGCGCAGATACGCAGTATTTT. It is translated as CASRTGGADTQYF. The genes are TRBV2 and TRBJ2-3, with 10 bases aligning to TRBD1. The CDR3 consists of 13 residues. Germline V gene lookup returns CDR1 SNHLY and CDR2 FYNNEI. The V and J ends lost 6 bases and 4 bases, in that order; junction bases with no gene match: 1.

This sequence joins TRBV6-2 or TRBV6-3 and TRBJ2-1, with TRBD2 matching over 8 bases. The CDR3 is made up of 14 amino acids. Looked up from germline, CDR1 is MNHEY and CDR2 is SVGEGT. V lost 6 bases to trimming and J lost 5 bases; unmatched junction nucleotides: 6. In nucleotides, the CDR3 is TGTGCCAGCAGCCGATTAGCGGGAAACAATGAGCAGTTCTTC. It codes for CASSRLAGNNEQFF.

This clone was detected a few times. The chain employs TRBV23-1 and TRBJ1-1; D is perhaps TRBD1 (6 bases). TRBV23-1 is an open reading frame whose function is uncertain. This CDR3 region has 16 residues. Trimming took 2 bases from V and 1 from J, leaving 14 bases between them. CDR3 in amino acids: CASSQRNGTTNTEAFF. CDR3 in DNA: TGCGCCAGCAGTCAACGAAACGGGACAACGAACACTGAAGCTTTCTTT.

The genes are TRBV29-1 and TRBJ2-1; TRBD1 matches at 7 bases. The V gene's germline CDR1 is SQVTM and CDR2 ANQGSEA. V was pared by 7 bases and J by 3 bases, with 6 bases of the junction left unmatched. The CDR3 is made up of 13 amino acids. The DNA of the CDR3 is TGCAGCGGCGGACAGGTCTTCTACAATGAGCAGTTCTTC. Translation gives CSGGQVFYNEQFF.

This clone was found a few times. This chain joins TRBV5-1 and TRBJ2-2, with D possibly being TRBD1 (5 bases). The germline V and J ends were trimmed by 5 bases and 6 bases, with 14 bases remaining between them. Germline V gene data show CDR1 as SGHRS and CDR2 as YFSETQ. This CDR3 spans 14 amino acids. Here the CDR3 DNA reads TGCGCCAGCAGTGGCAGGGTCGACGCCGGGGAGCTGTTTTTT. Its protein product is CASSGRVDAGELFF.

The chain employs TRBV7-8 and TRBJ2-1; D may be TRBD2 (6 bases). The CDR3 runs 14 residues. Germline V gives CDR1 SGHVS, CDR2 FQNEAQ. V lost 2 bases and J lost 7, with 12 bases in between. The CDR3 sequence: CASSLTTAGNEQFF. Here the CDR3 DNA reads TGTGCCAGCAGCTTAACGACCGCGGGGAATGAGCAGTTCTTC.

The chain uses TRBV28 and TRBJ2-3; D not certain. This CDR3 is built from 14 residues. Trimming removed 4 bases from V and 0 bases from J, with 8 bases in between. Looked up from germline, CDR1 is MDHEN and CDR2 is SYDVKM. CDR3 protein: CASSSQKSTDTQYF. CDR3 nucleotides: TGTGCCAGCAGTTCCCAGAAGAGCACAGATACGCAGTATTTT. The full variable domain, its missing parts supplied by reference TRBV28 and TRBJ2-3, is DVKVTQSSRYLVKRTGEKVFLECVQDMDHENMFWYRQDPGLGLRLIYFSYDVKMKEKGDIPEGYSVSREKKERFSLILESASTNQTSMYLCASSSQKSTDTQYFGPGTRLTVL.

This clone showed up just a few times. V gene TRBV7-8 combines with J gene TRBJ2-7, with 7 bases aligning to TRBD1. CDR1 SGHVS and CDR2 FQNEAQ come from the germline V gene. This CDR3 is 17 amino acids long. Trimming removed 1 base from V and 0 bases from J; junction bases left unmatched: 9. CDR3 sequence: CASSLVIWAGGSYEQYF. The CDR3 DNA follows: TGTGCCAGCAGCTTAGTTATTTGGGCAGGGGGCTCCTACGAGCAGTACTTC. The full variable domain, its missing parts supplied by reference TRBV7-8 and TRBJ2-7, is GAGVSQSPRYKVAKRGQDVALRCDPISGHVSLFWYQQALGQGPEFLTYFQNEAQLDKSGLPSDRFFAERPEGSVSTLKIQRTQQEDSAVYLCASSLVIWAGGSYEQYFGPGTRLTVT.

To note about this clone: This CDR3 is also generated by other DNA sequences in the sample. V and J are TRBV10-3 and TRBJ1-2; tentative D call: TRBD1 (5 bases). Germline-derived CDR1 and CDR2 are ENHRY and SYGVKD. CDR3 size: 12 residues. Trimming cost V 4 bases and J 2 bases, with 5 bases left between them. The CDR3 nucleotides are TGTGCCATCAGTGGACAGAACTATGGCTACACCTTC. This codes for CAISGQNYGYTF.

This rearrangement joins TRBV29-1 to TRBJ2-1; tentative D call: TRBD2 (5 bases). Per germline, CDR1 SQVTM and CDR2 ANQGSEA. Deletions cut 4 bases from V and 8 bases from J, with 12 bases between. CDR3 size: 12 residues. The CDR3 region is CSVGTSVYEQFF. DNA of the CDR3: TGCAGCGTTGGTACTAGTGTGTATGAGCAGTTCTTC.

CDR3 DNA: TGTGCCACGTTGACAGGAGCTAACTATGGCTACACCTTC. It encodes CATLTGANYGYTF. The chain carries TRBV24-1 and TRBJ1-2; D perhaps matches TRBD1 (6 bases). With 10 bases removed from V and 0 bases from J, the gap between germline ends came to 11 bases. The CDR3 has 13 residues. Germline V gene data show CDR1 as KGHDR and CDR2 as SFDVKD.

The chain has TRBV19 and TRBJ1-6; D not certain. The CDR3 has 14 residues. CDR1 and CDR2 from the germline V gene are LNHDA and SQIVND (reference sequence). The V end was cut by 5 bases, the J end by 9 bases, with 14 bases between. In nucleotides, the CDR3 is TGTGCCAGTAGTCTCAACGCGGAGGGTTCACCCCTCCACTTT. Its protein is CASSLNAEGSPLHF.

The genes are TRBV28 and TRBJ1-2; the D gene is possibly TRBD1 (6 bases). Trimming left V 5 bases short and J 0 bases short, with 13 bases between. Germline V gives CDR1 MDHEN, CDR2 SYDVKM. The CDR3 spans 15 residues. CDR3 nucleotide sequence: TGTGCCAGCAGTCGAACGGACAGCTCTAACTATGGCTACACCTTC. Translated, it gives CASSRTDSSNYGYTF.

V usage is TRBV15 and J usage is TRBJ2-7; 13 nucleotides agree with TRBD2. Per the germline V gene, CDR1 is LNHNV and CDR2 is YYDKDF (reference sequence). Trimming at V came to 1 base and at J to 5 bases, leaving 5 bases not matched to a gene. This CDR3 has 16 residues. The CDR3 nucleotides read TGTGCCACCAGCAGAGGCGGACTAGCGGGAGTTAACGAGCAGTACTTC. This translates into CATSRGGLAGVNEQYF.

The rearrangement joins TRBV28 to TRBJ1-6; 7 bases fit TRBD1. Unmatched junction bases numbered 4, after V lost 8 bases and J lost 6 bases. Germline CDR1 MDHEN, CDR2 SYDVKM. The CDR3 is made up of 13 amino acids. The CDR3 here is CASAGQINSPLHF. CDR3 DNA: TGTGCCAGCGCGGGACAGATTAATTCACCCCTCCACTTT.

The rearrangement joins TRBV27 to TRBJ1-2; D may be TRBD1 (5 bases). V lost 9 bases, J lost 3 bases, and 17 bases lay in between. Germline-derived CDR1 and CDR2 are MNHEY and SMNVEV (reference sequence). CDR3 length: 14 amino acids. The CDR3 DNA follows: TGTGCCAGTGGAGGGACTCCTATAGACTATGGCTACACCTTC. The encoded protein is CASGGTPIDYGYTF.

V is TRBV3-1 (or the pseudogene TRBV3-2) and J is TRBJ1-3; no clear D. The CDR3 length is 15 residues. The germline V and J ends were trimmed by 2 bases and 0 bases, with 8 bases remaining between them. Germline loops: CDR1 LGHDT, CDR2 YNNKEL (reference sequence). This chain's CDR3 is CASSQTGASGNTIYF. The CDR3 DNA reads TGTGCCAGCAGCCAAACGGGAGCCTCTGGAAACACCATATATTTT.

This chain links TRBV21-1 with TRBJ2-3; the tabulated D call, TRBD2, remains unverified against the DNA. TRBV21-1 is described as a pseudogene. This CDR3 spans 17 amino acids. The CDR3 DNA reads TGTGCCAGCAGCAAATGTGGGACTAGCGGTAGCACAGATACGCAGTATTTT. Amino acid sequence: CASSKCGTSGSTDTQYF.

The J gene is TRBJ2-4, the V gene TRBV7-3; the match to TRBD2 covers 8 bases. Per the germline V gene, CDR1 is SGHTA and CDR2 is FQGTGA. The CDR3 sequence is 16 residues long. J lost 7 bases, V lost 5 bases, and 13 bases had no gene match. The CDR3 DNA sequence: TGTGCCAGCAGCCCGAGGGGGGGACTAGGGTTTAACATTCAGTACTTC. It specifies CASSPRGGLGFNIQYF.

The chain employs TRBV28 and TRBJ2-7; 10 nucleotides align to TRBD2. The trim removed 5 bases at V and 4 bases at J, leaving 8 bases unmatched. Germline values: CDR1 MDHEN, CDR2 SYDVKM. The CDR3 spans 15 residues. CDR3 in amino acids: CASSGTSAFRYEQYF. In DNA form, the CDR3 reads TGTGCCAGCAGTGGGACTAGCGCGTTCCGTTACGAGCAGTACTTC.

The chain carries TRBV28 and TRBJ2-3, with a tentative D call TRBD2 (5 bases). The CDR3 contains 15 residues. V was clipped by 2 bases and J by 1 base, with 10 bases between them. The germline V gene encodes CDR1 MDHEN and CDR2 SYDVKM. The CDR3 loop reads CASSLKGVGTDTQYF. CDR3 sequence (DNA): TGTGCCAGCAGTTTAAAGGGAGTAGGCACAGATACGCAGTATTTT.

The V and J genes are TRBV28 and TRBJ1-5, with 8 bases that match TRBD1. The CDR3 runs 14 residues. V was clipped by 5 bases and J by 5 bases; unmatched bases: 5. Germline CDR1 MDHEN, CDR2 SYDVKM. As DNA, the CDR3 is TGTGCCAGCAGTCGGGACAGGCCGGATCAGCCCCAGCATTTT. This gives the protein CASSRDRPDQPQHF.

CDR3 in amino acids: CASSLTRGLAEGEQYF. The DNA for the CDR3 is TGCGCCAGCAGCTTAACAAGGGGACTAGCTGAGGGAGAGCAGTACTTC. The chain carries TRBV5-1 and TRBJ2-7; 9 bases are shared with TRBD2. CDR1 and CDR2 from the germline V gene are SGHRS and YFSETQ. The CDR3 loop spans 16 amino acids. Trimming cost V 2 bases and J 7 bases; bases outside gene matches: 13.

This clone occurred a few times. The genes are TRBV28 and TRBJ1-1; D remains unclear. There are 13 residues in the CDR3. Germline V CDR1 and CDR2: MDHEN, SYDVKM. Trimming removed 2 bases at V and 0 bases at J, with 4 bases between. Here the CDR3 reads CASSLIMNTEAFF. DNA for the CDR3: TGTGCCAGCAGTTTAATAATGAACACTGAAGCTTTCTTT.

This clone occurred once. The genes are TRBV28 and TRBJ2-7; TRBD1 agrees at 10 bases. The length of the CDR3 is 11 residues. Germline V lookup: CDR1 MDHEN, CDR2 SYDVKM. J was trimmed by 6 bases and V by 8 bases; bases with no gene match: 1. The CDR3 loop is CASRDRGEQYF. DNA for the CDR3: TGTGCCAGCCGGGACAGGGGCGAGCAGTACTTC.

The chain uses TRBV28 and TRBJ1-5; D might be TRBD1 (6 bases). CDR1 is MDHEN and CDR2 is SYDVKM in the germline V gene. Trimming removed 4 bases from V and 0 bases from J, with 13 bases in between. The CDR3 has 16 residues. CDR3 bases: TGTGCCAGCAGTTCTCCTGGGGGCTATAGCAATCAGCCCCAGCATTTT. Translation: CASSSPGGYSNQPQHF.

This sequence joins TRBV28 and TRBJ2-1; 7 bases line up with TRBD1. CDR1 and CDR2 from the germline V gene are MDHEN and SYDVKM. This CDR3 has 16 residues. J was trimmed by 0 bases and V by 7 bases; bases with no gene match: 9. Here the CDR3 reads CASTPRTGFSYNEQFF. In DNA, the CDR3 is TGTGCCAGCACTCCCAGGACAGGATTCTCCTACAATGAGCAGTTCTTC.

The chain uses TRBV5-4 and TRBJ2-1, with 9 positions matching TRBD2. With V trimmed by 4 bases and J by 15 bases, 20 bases remained unmatched. The CDR3 sequence is 16 residues long. Germline V gives CDR1 SGHNT, CDR2 YYREEE (reference sequence). CDR3 sequence (DNA): TGTGCCAGCAGCGTGGGACAGCTAGCGGGACTACGTACTGGGTTCTTC. This codes for CASSVGQLAGLRTGFF. Based on the CDR3 plus reference TRBV5-4 and TRBJ2-1, the full variable domain is ETGVTQSPTHLIKTRGQQVTLRCSSQSGHNTVSWYQQALGQGPQFIFQYYREEENGRGNFPPRFSGLQFPNYSSELNVNALELDDSALYLCASSVGQLAGLRTGFFGPGTRLTVL.